The 18 T cell receptor beta chains below were found in one sample sequenced in a study of T cell clonality in common variable immunodeficiency. Clones were sequenced by immunoSEQ multiplex PCR, and TCRdb holds only the in-frame ones, with some missing. Recorded here are fewer than 75,000 clones, none singletons. Sequenced material: peripheral blood mononuclear cells. These receptors came from a person between 18 and 75 years old in good health.

The table lists this clone with many counts. The read comes to an end 3 residues before the CDR3 does, leaving the germline J gene to fill in the end. The chain links TRBV13 to TRBJ2-2; 9 bases are shared with TRBD2. Looked up from germline, CDR1 is PRHDT and CDR2 is FYEKMQ (reference sequence). The CDR3 is made up of 15 amino acids. V lost 5 bases, J lost 2 bases, and 3 bases stayed unmatched. The CDR3 DNA, read in part, is TGTGCCAGCAGCCCGACTAGCGGAAACACCGGGGAG. It specifies CASSPTSGNTGE. The entire CDR3 reads CASSPTSGNTGELFF.

This clone was recorded at least ten times. Read coverage stops 3 residues before the CDR3 terminus; the germline J gene supplies the remainder. The gene calls are TRBV6-2 or TRBV6-3 and TRBJ2-7; 10 bases fit TRBD2. The ends lost 11 bases at V and 5 bases at J; junction bases unmatched: 9. The CDR3 length is 13 residues. From germline, CDR1 is MNHEY and CDR2 SVGEGT. Here the CDR3 reads CALGTSVFDEQYF. The part of the CDR3 DNA that was read is TGTGCCTTAGGGACTAGCGTCTTTGACGAG.

Ten or more counts support this clone. The sequence runs out 3 residues before the end of the CDR3; the remainder is reconstructed from the germline J gene. The chain couples TRBV19 to TRBJ1-5; 8 bases are shared with TRBD1. The germline CDR1 and CDR2 sequences are LNHDA and SQIVND (reference sequence). The CDR3 is 14 amino acids. V lost 8 bases, J lost 9 bases, and 12 bases stayed unmatched. CDR3 in amino acids: CASYTGQGIGPQHF. The CDR3 bases that were read are TGTGCCAGTTACACAGGACAGGGCATTGGGCCC. The full variable domain, with the rest looked up from reference TRBV19 and TRBJ1-5, is DGGITQSPKYLFRKEGQNVTLSCEQNLNHDAMYWYRQDPGQGLRLIYYSQIVNDFQKGDIAEGYSVSREKKESFPLTVTSAQKNPTAFYLCASYTGQGIGPQHFGDGTRLSIL.

This clone appeared many times. The DNA ends 3 residues before the CDR3 does, and the rest of the CDR3 is filled in from the germline J gene. The rearrangement uses TRBV5-1 and TRBJ2-1; 9 bases match TRBD2. V lost 0 bases to trimming and J lost 4 bases; unmatched junction nucleotides: 5. The CDR3 runs to 16 residues. Germline V gene data show CDR1 as SGHRS and CDR2 as YFSETQ. The CDR3 loop reads CASSLGGAGGYNEQFF. The DNA read from the CDR3 is TGCGCCAGCAGCTTGGGCGGAGCGGGAGGTTACAATGAG.

This clone was counted ten times or more. The read terminates 3 residues ahead of where the CDR3 ends, so the germline J gene completes it. The chain couples TRBV18 to TRBJ2-2; TRBD1 matches at 8 bases. The V gene end was trimmed by 0 bases and the J gene end by 3 bases; junction bases not matched to a gene: 18. The CDR3 is 21 residues long. Germline lookup yields CDR1 KGHSH and CDR2 LQKENI. The CDR3 DNA, read in part, is TGTGCCAGCTCACCACCGCCTCGTGTGGCCAGGGGGCAGTCGGACACCGGGGAG. Residues: CASSPPPRVARGQSDTGE. The entire CDR3 reads CASSPPPRVARGQSDTGELFF. The variable domain in full, with the rest retrieved from reference TRBV18 and TRBJ2-2, is NAGVMQNPRHLVRRRGQEARLRCSPMKGHSHVYWYRQLPEEGLKFMVYLQKENIIDESGMPKERFSAEFPKEGPSILRIQQVVRGDSAAYFCASSPPPRVARGQSDTGELFFGEGSRLTVL.

At least ten counts were recorded for this clone. The CDR3 end falls 3 residues outside the read, so it is completed with the germline J gene. The chain couples TRBV5-1 to TRBJ2-5; no clear D. Trimming shortened V by 1 base and J by 1 base, and 5 bases separated the two germline ends. The CDR3 sequence is 13 residues long. Looked up from germline, CDR1 is SGHRS and CDR2 is YFSETQ. CDR3 bases read: TGCGCCAGCAGCTTGCCATTCCAAGAGACC. It encodes CASSLPFQET. The full CDR3 is CASSLPFQETQYF.

This clone was picked up many times. The read gets to within 3 residues of the CDR3 end, and the germline J gene fills in the rest. The genes are TRBV5-1 and TRBJ1-5; TRBD1 agrees at 7 bases. CDR1 is SGHRS, CDR2 YFSETQ, per germline. J gave up 6 bases and V 5 bases, and 8 bases lay outside the gene matches. This CDR3 is 14 amino acids long. The CDR3 reads CASSSGTVGQPQHF. Partial CDR3 DNA: TGCGCCAGCAGTTCCGGGACAGTGGGTCAGCCC.

On this clone: The read gets to within 3 residues of the CDR3 end, and the germline J gene fills in the rest. The V and J genes are TRBV19 and TRBJ2-5; D possibly corresponds to TRBD2 (7 bases). V lost 3 bases and J 0 bases, leaving 14 bases between the germline ends. This CDR3 comprises 16 residues. Germline values: CDR1 LNHDA, CDR2 SQIVND (reference sequence). Incomplete CDR3 DNA: TGTGCCAGTAGTATCTTCAGGGGACTAAACCAAGAGACC. It is translated as CASSIFRGLNQET. The CDR3 as a whole reads CASSIFRGLNQETQYF.

Many counts were recorded for this clone. The read finishes 3 residues shy of the CDR3 end, and the germline J gene is used to complete it. The rearrangement links TRBV7-2 to TRBJ1-2, with D possibly TRBD1 on 5 matching bases. From germline, CDR1 is SGHTA and CDR2 FQGNSA. The V end was cut by 5 bases, the J end by 6 bases, with 16 bases between. The CDR3 consists of 14 residues. The chain's CDR3 is CASSLDAGHNGYTF. The CDR3 DNA, read in part, is TGTGCCAGCAGCCTTGATGCAGGGCATAATGGC.

This clone was observed many times. The read ends 3 residues before the CDR3 terminus; that terminus is restored from the germline J gene. The chain has TRBV30 and TRBJ2-3; weak D call: TRBD1 (6 bases). The germline CDR1 and CDR2 sequences are GTSNPN and SVGIG (reference sequence). The CDR3 spans 15 residues. V shed 1 base and J shed 0 bases, with 11 bases lying between them. CDR3 DNA (partial): TGTGCCTGGAGTGCAGGGGCCCGAAGCACAGATACG. Translating gives CAWSAGARSTDT. The full CDR3 protein reads CAWSAGARSTDTQYF.

This clone has a count of ten or more. The CDR3 end lies 3 residues beyond the end of the read and is filled in from the germline J gene. The chain employs TRBV5-6 and TRBJ1-2, with D uncertain. V lost 0 bases to trimming and J lost 3 bases, with 12 bases between them. This CDR3 spans 15 amino acids. Germline V lookup: CDR1 SGHDT, CDR2 YYEEEE. CDR3 DNA (partial): TGTGCCAGCAGCTTGGTCCAGTTGCCCGACTATGGC. Residues: CASSLVQLPDYG. The entire CDR3 protein reads CASSLVQLPDYGYTF.

The sample holds many counts of this clone. The CDR3 end lies 3 residues beyond the end of the read and is filled in from the germline J gene. This sequence joins TRBV6-1 and TRBJ2-4; a possible D gene is TRBD2 (7 bases). CDR3 length: 17 amino acids. The germline V and J ends were trimmed by 0 bases and 2 bases, with 14 bases remaining between them. Germline CDR1 is MNHNS and CDR2 is SASEGT. The CDR3 DNA, read in part, is TGTGCCAGCAGTGAAGCTTGGCGGGGGCTAACCAAAAACATT. Translation: CASSEAWRGLTKNI. The CDR3 in its entirety is CASSEAWRGLTKNIQYF.

This clone was seen ten or more times. Read data end 3 residues before the CDR3 end; the end is taken from the germline J gene. The chain joins TRBV6-2 or TRBV6-3 to TRBJ1-2; 9 nucleotides align to TRBD1. From germline, CDR1 is MNHEY and CDR2 SVGEGT. This CDR3 has 15 residues. V was clipped by 7 bases and J by 2 bases; unmatched bases: 8. The CDR3 loop is CASMTGGIGNYGYTF. The covered CDR3 bases are TGTGCCAGCATGACAGGGGGGATCGGGAACTATGGC.

Many counts were recorded for this clone. Coverage ceases 3 residues before the CDR3 finishes, and the germline J gene fills in the end. The chain employs TRBV7-9 and TRBJ2-2; TRBD1 or TRBD2 may be the D gene (5 bases each). CDR1 SEHNR and CDR2 FQNEAQ come from the germline V gene (reference sequence). Trimming left V 1 base short and J 0 bases short, with 6 bases between. CDR3 size: 15 residues. CDR3 in amino acids: CASSLGGANTGELFF. The CDR3 DNA, read in part, is TGTGCCAGCAGCTTAGGAGGGGCGAACACCGGGGAG.

This clone was seen ten or more times. The read gets to within 3 residues of the CDR3 end, and the germline J gene fills in the rest. This sequence joins TRBV14 and TRBJ2-3; TRBD2 is a possible D gene (6 bases). Germline CDR1 is SGHDN and CDR2 is FVKESK. The CDR3 runs to 13 residues. The CDR3 region is CASSQAGLPAQYF. The DNA read from the CDR3 is TGTGCCAGCAGCCAGGCAGGACTACCCGCG. Combining the CDR3 with reference TRBV14 and TRBJ2-3 gives the whole variable domain EAGVTQFPSHSVIEKGQTVTLRCDPISGHDNLYWYRRVMGKEIKFLLHFVKESKQDESGMPNNRFLAERTGGTYSTLKVQPAELEDSGVYFCASSQAGLPAQYFGPGTRLTVL.

This clone was counted at least ten times. Read data end 3 residues before the CDR3 end; the end is taken from the germline J gene. V gene TRBV4-2 combines with J gene TRBJ2-3, with a tentative D call TRBD1 (6 bases). Germline V gives CDR1 LGHNA, CDR2 YNFKEQ. The CDR3 has 15 residues. The V end lost 3 bases, the J end lost 3 bases, and 13 bases lay between the germline ends. The covered CDR3 bases are TGTGCCAGCAGCCATGTCGAAGGGGGAACAGATACG. Amino acid sequence: CASSHVEGGTDT. The full CDR3 sequence reads CASSHVEGGTDTQYF.

This clone was detected many times. The missing CDR3 end, 3 residues past where the read stops, is filled in from the germline J gene. This chain joins TRBV7-8 and TRBJ1-1; TRBD1 is a possible D gene (5 bases). The germline CDR1 and CDR2 sequences are SGHVS and FQNEAQ. V lost 5 bases to trimming and J lost 0 bases, with 10 bases between them. The CDR3 is 14 amino acids. The CDR3 loop reads CASSPRELNTEAFF. The part of the CDR3 DNA that was read is TGTGCCAGCAGCCCCAGGGAGTTGAACACTGAA.

The sample holds many counts of this clone. The CDR3 end falls 3 residues outside the read, so it is completed with the germline J gene. The rearrangement links TRBV19 to TRBJ2-2; D remains ambiguous. The CDR3 is made up of 15 amino acids. The germline CDR1 and CDR2 sequences are LNHDA and SQIVND (reference sequence). The germline V and J ends were trimmed by 0 bases and 7 bases, with 12 bases remaining between them. CDR3 residues: CASSIEERAIGELFF. The part of the CDR3 DNA that was read is TGTGCCAGTAGTATAGAGGAAAGGGCCATCGGGGAG.